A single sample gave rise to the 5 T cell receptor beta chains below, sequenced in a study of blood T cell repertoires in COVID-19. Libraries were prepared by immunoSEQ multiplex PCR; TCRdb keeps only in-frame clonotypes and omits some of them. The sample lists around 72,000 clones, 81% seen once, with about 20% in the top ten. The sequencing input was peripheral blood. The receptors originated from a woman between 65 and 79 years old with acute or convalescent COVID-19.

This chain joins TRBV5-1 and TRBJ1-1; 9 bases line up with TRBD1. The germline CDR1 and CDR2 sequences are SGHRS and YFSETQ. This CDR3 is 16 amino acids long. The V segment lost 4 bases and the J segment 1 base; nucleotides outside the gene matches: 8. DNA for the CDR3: TGCGCCAGCAGCACGCCCACAGGGGGCGCGAACACTGAAGCTTTCTTT. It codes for CASSTPTGGANTEAFF.

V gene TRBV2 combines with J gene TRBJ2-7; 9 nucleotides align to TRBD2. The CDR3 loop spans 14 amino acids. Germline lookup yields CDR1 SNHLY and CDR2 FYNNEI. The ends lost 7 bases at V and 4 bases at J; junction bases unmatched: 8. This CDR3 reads CASKLAGVLYEQYF. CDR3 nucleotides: TGTGCCAGCAAGTTAGCGGGAGTTCTGTACGAGCAGTACTTC. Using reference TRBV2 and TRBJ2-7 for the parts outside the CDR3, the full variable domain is EPEVTQTPSHQVTQMGQEVILRCVPISNHLYFYWYRQILGQKVEFLVSFYNNEISEKSEIFDDQFSVERPDGSNFTLKIRSTKLEDSAMYFCASKLAGVLYEQYFGPGTRLTVT.

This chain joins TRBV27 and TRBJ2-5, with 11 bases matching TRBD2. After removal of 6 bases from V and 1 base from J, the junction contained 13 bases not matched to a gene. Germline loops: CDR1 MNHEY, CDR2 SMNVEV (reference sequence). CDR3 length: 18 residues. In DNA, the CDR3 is TGTGCCAGCAGCGCCCACCTGGGAGGGACTAGCGGCCAAGAGACCCAGTACTTC. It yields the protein CASSAHLGGTSGQETQYF.

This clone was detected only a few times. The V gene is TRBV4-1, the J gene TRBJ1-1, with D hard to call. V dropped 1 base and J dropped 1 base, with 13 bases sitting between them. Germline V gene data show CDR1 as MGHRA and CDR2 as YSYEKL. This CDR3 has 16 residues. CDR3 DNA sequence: TGCGCCAGCAGCCAAGGGTTAGTATTTCGGAACACTGAAGCTTTCTTT. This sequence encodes CASSQGLVFRNTEAFF.

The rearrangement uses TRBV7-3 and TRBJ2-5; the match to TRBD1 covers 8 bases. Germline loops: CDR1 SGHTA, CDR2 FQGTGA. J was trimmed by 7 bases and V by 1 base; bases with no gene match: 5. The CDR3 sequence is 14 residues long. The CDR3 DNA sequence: TGTGCCAGCAGCTTAAGGAGACAGGGGACGACCCAGTACTTC. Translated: CASSLRRQGTTQYF.